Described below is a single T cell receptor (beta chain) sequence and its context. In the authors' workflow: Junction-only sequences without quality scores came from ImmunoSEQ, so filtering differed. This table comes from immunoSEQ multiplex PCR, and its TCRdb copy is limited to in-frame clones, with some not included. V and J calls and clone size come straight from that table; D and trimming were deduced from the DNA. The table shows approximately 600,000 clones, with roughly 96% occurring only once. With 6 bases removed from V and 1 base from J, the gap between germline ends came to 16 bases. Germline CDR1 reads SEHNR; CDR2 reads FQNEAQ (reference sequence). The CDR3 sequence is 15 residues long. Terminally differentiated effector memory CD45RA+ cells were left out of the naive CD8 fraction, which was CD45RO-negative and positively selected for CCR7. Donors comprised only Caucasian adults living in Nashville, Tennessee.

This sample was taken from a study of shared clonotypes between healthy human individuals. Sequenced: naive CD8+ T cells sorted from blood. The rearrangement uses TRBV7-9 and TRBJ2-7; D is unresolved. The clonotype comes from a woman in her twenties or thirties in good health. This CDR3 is CASSNEEYLSYEQYF. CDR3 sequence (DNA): TGTGCCAGCAGTAATGAGGAGTACCTGTCCTACGAGCAGTACTTC.